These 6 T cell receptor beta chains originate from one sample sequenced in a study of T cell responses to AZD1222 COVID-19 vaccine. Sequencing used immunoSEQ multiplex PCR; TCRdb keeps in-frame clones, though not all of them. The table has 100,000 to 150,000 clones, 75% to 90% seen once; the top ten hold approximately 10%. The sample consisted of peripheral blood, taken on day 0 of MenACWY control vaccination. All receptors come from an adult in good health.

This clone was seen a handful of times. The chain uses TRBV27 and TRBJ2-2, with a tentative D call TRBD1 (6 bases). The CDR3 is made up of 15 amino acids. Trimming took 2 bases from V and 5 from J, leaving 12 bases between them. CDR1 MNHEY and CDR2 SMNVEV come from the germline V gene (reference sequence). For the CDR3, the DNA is TGTGCCAGCAGTTTACAGGGGATGGTGACCGGGGAGCTGTTTTTT. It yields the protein CASSLQGMVTGELFF.

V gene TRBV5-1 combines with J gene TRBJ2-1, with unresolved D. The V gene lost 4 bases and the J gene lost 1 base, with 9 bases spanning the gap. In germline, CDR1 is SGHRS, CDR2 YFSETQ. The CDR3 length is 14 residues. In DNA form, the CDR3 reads TGCGCCAGCAGCCCACCGGGTTCCTACAATGAGCAGTTCTTC. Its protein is CASSPPGSYNEQFF.

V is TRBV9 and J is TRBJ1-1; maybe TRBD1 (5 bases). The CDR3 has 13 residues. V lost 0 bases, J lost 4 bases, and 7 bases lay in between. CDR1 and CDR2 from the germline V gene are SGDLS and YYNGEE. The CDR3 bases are TGTGCCAGCAGCGTAGAAAGGGGCACTGAAGCTTTCTTT. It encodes CASSVERGTEAFF.

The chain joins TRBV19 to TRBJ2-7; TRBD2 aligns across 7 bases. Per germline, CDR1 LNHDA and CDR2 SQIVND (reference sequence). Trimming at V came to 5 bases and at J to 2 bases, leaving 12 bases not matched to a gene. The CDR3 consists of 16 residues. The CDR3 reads CASSPATSVFAYEQYF. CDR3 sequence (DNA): TGTGCCAGTAGTCCCGCCACTAGCGTATTTGCCTACGAGCAGTACTTC.

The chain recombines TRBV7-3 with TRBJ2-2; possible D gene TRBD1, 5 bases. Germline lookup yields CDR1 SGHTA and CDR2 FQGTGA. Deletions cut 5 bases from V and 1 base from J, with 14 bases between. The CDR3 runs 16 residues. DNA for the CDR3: TGTGCCAGCAGCCGAAGAGAGACAGTGAACACCGGGGAGCTGTTTTTT. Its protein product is CASSRRETVNTGELFF.

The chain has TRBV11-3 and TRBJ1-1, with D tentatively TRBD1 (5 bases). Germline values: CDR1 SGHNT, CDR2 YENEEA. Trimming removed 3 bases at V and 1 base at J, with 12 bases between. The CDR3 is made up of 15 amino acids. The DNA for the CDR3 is TGTGCCAGCAGCTTTTACGGGACCGAGAACACTGAAGCTTTCTTT. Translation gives CASSFYGTENTEAFF.